This T cell receptor (beta chain) emerged from a study of patients and donors after allogeneic stem cell transplantation. This clonotype was seen repeatedly, ten times or more. The V gene lost 1 base and the J gene lost 2 bases, with 8 bases spanning the gap. Germline-derived CDR1 and CDR2 are SEHNR and FQNEAQ (reference sequence). The CDR3 covers 14 residues. TCRdb independently ran MiXCR on the RT-PCR reads; one entry per CDR3 protein. The sample consists of roughly 250,000 distinct CDR3 sequences, 13% to 15% of them appearing once. V usage is TRBV7-9 and J usage is TRBJ2-5; no definite D call. The clonotype originates from a human donor who was either an allogeneic HSCT recipient or a stem cell or donor lymphocyte infusion donor (not recorded which). It is not recorded whose cells these are; they may come from a transplant donor. Sequencing input: blood, either unsorted or a sorted T cell fraction (not recorded which). The CDR3 DNA reads TGTGCCAGCAGCTTAGTTGTAGGACAAGAGACCCAGTACTTC. Its translation: CASSLVVGQETQYF.